This T cell receptor beta chain was sequenced in a study of response to subunit inactivated influenza vaccine. TCRdb re-derived calls from the RT-PCR reads in MiXCR, one entry per CDR3 protein. The table has around 500,000 distinct CDR3 sequences, about 10% seen once. Trimming took off 7 bases at V and 0 bases at J, with 10 bases between the two ends. The CDR3 sequence is 14 residues long. Only a few counts were recorded for this clonotype. V usage is TRBV12-3 or TRBV12-4 and J usage is TRBJ2-1; D unresolved. This receptor was obtained from a man over 45 who received an inactivated influenza vaccine. The sequences come from PBMCs from blood, collected roughly 47 days after vaccination. The CDR3 spells CASTGPRSYNEQFF. The CDR3 DNA is TGTGCCAGCACGGGCCCTCGCTCCTACAATGAGCAGTTCTTC.